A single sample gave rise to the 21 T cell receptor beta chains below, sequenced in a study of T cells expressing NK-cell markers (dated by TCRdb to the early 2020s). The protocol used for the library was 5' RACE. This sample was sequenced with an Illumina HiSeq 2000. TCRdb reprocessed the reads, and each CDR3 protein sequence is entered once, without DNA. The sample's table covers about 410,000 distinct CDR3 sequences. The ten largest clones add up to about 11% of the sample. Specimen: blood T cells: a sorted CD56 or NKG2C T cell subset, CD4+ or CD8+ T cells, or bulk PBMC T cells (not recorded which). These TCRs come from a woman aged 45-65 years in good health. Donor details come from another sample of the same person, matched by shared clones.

The CDR3 spells CASSFWGLAGGPNSYNEQFF. V is TRBV5-6 and J is TRBJ2-1; TCRdb outputs TRBD2, but without DNA this stays unchecked. Germline CDR1 SGHDT, CDR2 YYEEEE. CDR3 length: 20 amino acids.

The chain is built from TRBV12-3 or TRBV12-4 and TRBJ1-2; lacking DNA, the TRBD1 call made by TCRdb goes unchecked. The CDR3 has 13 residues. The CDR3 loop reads CASGRTGEGGYTF.

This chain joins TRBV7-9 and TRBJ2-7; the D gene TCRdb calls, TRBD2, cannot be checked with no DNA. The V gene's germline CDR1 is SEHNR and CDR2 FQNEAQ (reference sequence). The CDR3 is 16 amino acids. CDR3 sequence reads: CASSSQTSGQSYEQYF.

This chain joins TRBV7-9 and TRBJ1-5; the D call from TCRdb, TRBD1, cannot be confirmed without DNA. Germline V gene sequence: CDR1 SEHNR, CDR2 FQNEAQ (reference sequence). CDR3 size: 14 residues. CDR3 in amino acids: CASRGQDSNQPQHF.

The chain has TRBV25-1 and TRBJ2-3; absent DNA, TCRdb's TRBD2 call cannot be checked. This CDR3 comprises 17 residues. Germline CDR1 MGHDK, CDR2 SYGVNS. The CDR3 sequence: CASSEYETSHRTDTQYF.

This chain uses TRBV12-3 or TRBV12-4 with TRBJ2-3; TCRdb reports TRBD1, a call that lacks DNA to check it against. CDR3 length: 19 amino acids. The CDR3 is CASSFWTGGVGLGTDTQYF.

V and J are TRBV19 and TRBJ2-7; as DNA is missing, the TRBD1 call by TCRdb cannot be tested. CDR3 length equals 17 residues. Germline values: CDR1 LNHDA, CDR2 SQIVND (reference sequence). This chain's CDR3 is CASTVSSGQPGSYEQYF.

The CDR3: CASSLGGLAAYNEQFF. The chain has TRBV5-6 and TRBJ2-1; TCRdb picks TRBD2, but there is no DNA to check that call. This CDR3 region has 16 residues. Per the germline V gene, CDR1 is SGHDT and CDR2 is YYEEEE.

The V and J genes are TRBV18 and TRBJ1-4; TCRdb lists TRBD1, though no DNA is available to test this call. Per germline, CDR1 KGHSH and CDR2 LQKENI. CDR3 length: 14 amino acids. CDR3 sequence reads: CASSAPQGDEKLFF.

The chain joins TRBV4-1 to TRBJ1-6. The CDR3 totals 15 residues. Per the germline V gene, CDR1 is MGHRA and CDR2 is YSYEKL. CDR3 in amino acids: CASSRRTDGVSPLHF.

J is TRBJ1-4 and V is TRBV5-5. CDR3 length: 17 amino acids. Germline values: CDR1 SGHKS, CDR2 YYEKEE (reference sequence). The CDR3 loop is CASSLGVPGPSGEKLFF.

The CDR3 is CASSGSGTGQETQYF. The chain employs TRBV19 and TRBJ2-5; TCRdb picks TRBD1, but there is no DNA to check that call. CDR3 length: 15 residues. Germline V gives CDR1 LNHDA, CDR2 SQIVND (reference sequence).

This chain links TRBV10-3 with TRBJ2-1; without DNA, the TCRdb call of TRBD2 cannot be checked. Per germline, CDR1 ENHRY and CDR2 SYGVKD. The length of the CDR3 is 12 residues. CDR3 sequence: CATLAGGNEQFF.

CDR3 region: CASSLELAGAGTDTQYF. The genes are TRBV12-3 or TRBV12-4 and TRBJ2-3; TCRdb returns TRBD2, unconfirmable since there is no DNA. The CDR3 consists of 17 residues.

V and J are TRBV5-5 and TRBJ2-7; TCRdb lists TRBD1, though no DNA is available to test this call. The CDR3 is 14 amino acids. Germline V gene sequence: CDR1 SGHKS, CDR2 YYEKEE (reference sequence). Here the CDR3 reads CASSRSQGWYEQYF.

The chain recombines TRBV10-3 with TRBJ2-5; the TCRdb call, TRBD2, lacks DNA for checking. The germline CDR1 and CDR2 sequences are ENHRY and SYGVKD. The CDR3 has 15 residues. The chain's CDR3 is CAISQRGLAEETQYF.

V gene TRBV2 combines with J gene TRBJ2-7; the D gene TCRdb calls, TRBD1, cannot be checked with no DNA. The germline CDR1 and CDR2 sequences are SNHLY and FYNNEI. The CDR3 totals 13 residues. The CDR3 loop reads CAWLRGPSYEQYF. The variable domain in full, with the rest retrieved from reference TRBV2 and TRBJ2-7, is EPEVTQTPSHQVTQMGQEVILRCVPISNHLYFYWYRQILGQKVEFLVSFYNNEISEKSEIFDDQFSVERPDGSNFTLKIRSTKLEDSAMYFCAWLRGPSYEQYFGPGTRLTVT.

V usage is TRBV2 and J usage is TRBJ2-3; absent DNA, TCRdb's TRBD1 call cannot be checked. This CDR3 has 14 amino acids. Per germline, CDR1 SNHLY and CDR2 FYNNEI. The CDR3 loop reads CASRKDRVPDTQYF.

The CDR3 loop reads CASSLVKETQYF. V gene TRBV10-2 combines with J gene TRBJ2-5; TCRdb indicates TRBD2, and absent DNA this call remains unverified. Germline CDR1 and CDR2: WSHSY and SAAADI. There are 12 residues in the CDR3.

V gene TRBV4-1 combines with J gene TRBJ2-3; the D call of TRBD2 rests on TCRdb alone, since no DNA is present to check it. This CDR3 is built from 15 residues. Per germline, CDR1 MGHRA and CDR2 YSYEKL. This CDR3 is CASSPPGPGTDTQYF.

CDR3 loop: CASSPGQVNSYNEQFF. This rearrangement joins TRBV5-1 to TRBJ2-1; lacking DNA, the TRBD1 call made by TCRdb goes unchecked. The CDR3 covers 16 residues. CDR1 and CDR2 from the germline V gene are SGHRS and YFSETQ.